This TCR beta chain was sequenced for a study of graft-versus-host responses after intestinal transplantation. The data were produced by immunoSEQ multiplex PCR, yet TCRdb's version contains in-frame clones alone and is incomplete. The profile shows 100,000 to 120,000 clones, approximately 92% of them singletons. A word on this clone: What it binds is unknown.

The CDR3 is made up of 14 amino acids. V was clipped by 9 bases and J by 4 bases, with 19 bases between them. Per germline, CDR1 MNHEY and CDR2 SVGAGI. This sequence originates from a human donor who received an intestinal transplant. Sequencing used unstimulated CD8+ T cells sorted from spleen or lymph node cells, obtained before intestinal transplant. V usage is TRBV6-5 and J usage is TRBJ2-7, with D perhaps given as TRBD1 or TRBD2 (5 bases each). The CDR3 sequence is CASNKGASGYEQYF. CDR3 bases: TGTGCCAGTAATAAAGGGGCGTCGGGATACGAGCAGTACTTC.